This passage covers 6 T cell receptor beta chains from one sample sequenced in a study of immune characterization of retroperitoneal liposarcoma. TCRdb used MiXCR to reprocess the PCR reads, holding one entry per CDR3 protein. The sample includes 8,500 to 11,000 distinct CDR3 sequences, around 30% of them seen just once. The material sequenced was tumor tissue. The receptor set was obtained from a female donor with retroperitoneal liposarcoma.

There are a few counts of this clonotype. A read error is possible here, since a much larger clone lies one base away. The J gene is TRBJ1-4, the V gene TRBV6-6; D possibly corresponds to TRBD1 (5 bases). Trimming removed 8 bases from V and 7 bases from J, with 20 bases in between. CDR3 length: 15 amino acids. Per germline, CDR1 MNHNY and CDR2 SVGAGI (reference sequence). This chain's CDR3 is CASSRTRGMGEKLFF. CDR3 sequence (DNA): TGTGCCAGCTCGAGGACAAGGGGCATGGGTGAAAAACTGTTTTTT.

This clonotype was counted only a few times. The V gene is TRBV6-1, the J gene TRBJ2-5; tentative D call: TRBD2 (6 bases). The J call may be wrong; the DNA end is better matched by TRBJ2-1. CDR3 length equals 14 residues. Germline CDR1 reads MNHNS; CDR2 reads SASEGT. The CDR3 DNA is TGTGCCAGCAGTGGGCCCGGGGGAACCTACGAGCAGTTCTTC. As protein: CASSGPGGTYEQFF.

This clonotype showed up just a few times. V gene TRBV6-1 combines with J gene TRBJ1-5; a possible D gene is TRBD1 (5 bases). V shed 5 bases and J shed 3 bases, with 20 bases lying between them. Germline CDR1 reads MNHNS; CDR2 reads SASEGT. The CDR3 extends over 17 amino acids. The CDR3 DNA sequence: TGTGCCAGCAGTTCGCAGGGTTATGGTTCCCACAATCAGCCCCAGCATTTT. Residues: CASSSQGYGSHNQPQHF.

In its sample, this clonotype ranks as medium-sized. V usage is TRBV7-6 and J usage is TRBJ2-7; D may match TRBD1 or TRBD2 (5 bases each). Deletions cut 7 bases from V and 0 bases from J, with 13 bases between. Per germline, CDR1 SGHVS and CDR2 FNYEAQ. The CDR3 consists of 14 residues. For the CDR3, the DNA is TGTGCCAGCACCCGGGGCAGGGACTCCTACGAGCAGTACTTC. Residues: CASTRGRDSYEQYF.

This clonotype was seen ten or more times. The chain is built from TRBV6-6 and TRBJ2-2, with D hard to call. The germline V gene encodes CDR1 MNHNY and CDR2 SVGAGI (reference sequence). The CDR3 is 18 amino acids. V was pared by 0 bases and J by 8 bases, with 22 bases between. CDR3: CASSYSNPGGWGEGELFF. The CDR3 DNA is TGTGCCAGCAGTTACTCGAACCCCGGCGGATGGGGTGAGGGGGAGCTGTTTTTT.

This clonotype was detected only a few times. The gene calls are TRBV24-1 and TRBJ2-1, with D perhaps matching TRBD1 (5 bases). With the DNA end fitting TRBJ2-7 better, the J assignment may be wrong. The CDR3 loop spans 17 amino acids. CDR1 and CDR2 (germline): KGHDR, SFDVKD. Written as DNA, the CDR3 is TGTGCCACCAGTGATGCCTATGGCAGGGCACCCTACAATGAGCAGTACTTC. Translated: CATSDAYGRAPYNEQYF.